Presented here are 9 T cell receptor beta chains from one specimen sequenced in a study of early T cells in non-severe SARS-CoV-2 infection. TCRdb used MiXCR to reprocess the 5' RACE reads, holding one entry per CDR3 protein. The sample shows about 58,000 distinct CDR3 sequences, roughly 8% of them seen only once. The sequencing input was whole blood. These TCRs come from an adult who was a healthcare worker with PCR-confirmed SARS-CoV-2 infection or an uninfected control (not recorded which).

For the CDR3, the DNA is TGTGCCAGCAGTGGGACTAGCGGGATGTTTAGTGAGCAGTTCTTC. Its protein is CASSGTSGMFSEQFF. The chain couples TRBV12-3 or TRBV12-4 to TRBJ2-1; 13 bases fit TRBD2. Germline trimming cut 5 bases from V and 9 bases from J; bases unmatched to any gene: 7. The CDR3 is 15 residues long.

The V call is TRBV5-1, the J call TRBJ2-3; 10 nucleotides agree with TRBD1. This CDR3 has 14 residues. Trimming took 6 bases from V and 4 from J; bases not matched to a gene: 5. Per the germline V gene, CDR1 is SGHRS and CDR2 is YFSETQ. CDR3 protein: CASKGDRGADTQYF. The CDR3 DNA sequence: TGCGCCAGCAAGGGGGACAGGGGAGCAGATACGCAGTATTTT. The whole variable domain, remainder taken from reference TRBV5-1 and TRBJ2-3, is KAGVTQTPRYLIKTRGQQVTLSCSPISGHRSVSWYQQTPGQGLQFLFEYFSETQRNKGNFPGRFSGRQFSNSRSEMNVSTLELGDSALYLCASKGDRGADTQYFGPGTRLTVL.

This clonotype occurred many times. The chain links TRBV18 to TRBJ2-1; 10 bases align to TRBD2. Germline V gene lookup returns CDR1 KGHSH and CDR2 LQKENI. Losses at the gene ends were 3 bases for V and 3 bases for J; bases not matched to a gene: 2. The CDR3 runs to 15 residues. CDR3 coding DNA: TGTGCCAGCTCACCCGGGACTAGCGACTACAATGAGCAGTTCTTC. It yields the protein CASSPGTSDYNEQFF.

A few counts support this clonotype. The rearrangement joins TRBV19 to TRBJ2-1; D is possibly TRBD1 or TRBD2 (6 bases each). The V and J ends lost 5 bases and 5 bases respectively, with 22 bases between them. CDR1 is LNHDA, CDR2 SQIVND, per germline (reference sequence). The CDR3 extends over 17 amino acids. CDR3 loop: CASSPPQGRAGNNEQFF. The CDR3 DNA sequence: TGTGCCAGTAGTCCCCCCCAGGGGCGGGCGGGGAACAATGAGCAGTTCTTC. Together with reference TRBV19 and TRBJ2-1, the CDR3 gives the full variable domain: DGGITQSPKYLFRKEGQNVTLSCEQNLNHDAMYWYRQDPGQGLRLIYYSQIVNDFQKGDIAEGYSVSREKKESFPLTVTSAQKNPTAFYLCASSPPQGRAGNNEQFFGPGTRLTVL.

The table lists this clonotype with many counts. The chain joins TRBV7-9 to TRBJ2-1, with D perhaps TRBD2 (5 bases). V was pared by 1 base and J by 7 bases, with 8 bases between. The CDR3 length is 13 residues. Per germline, CDR1 SEHNR and CDR2 FQNEAQ (reference sequence). CDR3 sequence reads: CASSLDGGNEQFF. The CDR3 DNA reads TGTGCCAGCAGCTTAGACGGCGGGAATGAGCAGTTCTTC.

This chain connects TRBV11-2 to TRBJ2-3; TRBD2 matches 11 bases. CDR3 length: 15 residues. V dropped 5 bases and J dropped 9; count of bases not matched to a gene: 10. Germline V gene lookup returns CDR1 SGHAT and CDR2 FQNNGV. CDR3 nucleotide sequence: TGTGCCAGCAGCCCCGGGCTAGCGGGAGGCCCAACGCAGTATTTT. Translated: CASSPGLAGGPTQYF.

This clonotype has a single count. This chain connects TRBV28 to TRBJ2-1; D call uncertain. The length of the CDR3 is 14 residues. Germline V gene data show CDR1 as MDHEN and CDR2 as SYDVKM. Trimming took off 3 bases at V and 4 bases at J, with 10 bases between the two ends. CDR3 in amino acids: CASSFGGTYNEQFF. The CDR3 nucleotides are TGTGCCAGCAGTTTCGGCGGCACTTACAATGAGCAGTTCTTC.

This clonotype was detected many times. The J gene is TRBJ2-3, the V gene TRBV18; 9 bases agree with TRBD2. Losses at the gene ends were 3 bases for V and 0 bases for J; bases not matched to a gene: 10. The germline CDR1 and CDR2 sequences are KGHSH and LQKENI. The CDR3 runs to 18 residues. The CDR3 protein is CASSPVIAGDSSTDTQYF. In DNA form, the CDR3 reads TGTGCCAGCTCACCCGTAATAGCGGGAGATTCTAGCACAGATACGCAGTATTTT.

This clonotype was picked up a small number of times. The rearrangement joins TRBV5-5 to TRBJ2-1, with D possibly being TRBD2 (5 bases). Trimming removed 1 base at V and 9 bases at J, with 11 bases between. Germline loops: CDR1 SGHKS, CDR2 YYEKEE (reference sequence). The CDR3 extends over 13 amino acids. CDR3 nucleotide sequence: TGTGCCAGCAGCTTGTTAGTCGCGGGTGAGCAGTTCTTC. Translating gives CASSLLVAGEQFF.